The 12 T cell receptor beta chains listed next were all sequenced from one sample in a study of T cell clonotyping in hematopoietic cell transplantation. The data were produced by immunoSEQ multiplex PCR, yet TCRdb's version contains in-frame clones alone and is incomplete. The sample lists roughly 40,000 clones; around 95% were seen once. Sequencing input: peripheral blood mononuclear cells. The receptors derive from a woman in her 50s in good health. Some clones in this sample may be carry-over from other donors' samples.

This clone showed up just a few times. This chain links TRBV10-2 with TRBJ2-1, with a weak D call TRBD1 (6 bases). This CDR3 is built from 13 residues. Germline values: CDR1 WSHSY, CDR2 SAAADI. Trimming removed 5 bases from V and 4 bases from J, with 9 bases in between. The CDR3 nucleotides are TGCGCCAGCAGTCAGGACAGTTACAATGAGCAGTTCTTC. Translation gives CASSQDSYNEQFF.

The V and J genes are TRBV4-1 and TRBJ2-5; D gene unclear. V was trimmed by 3 bases and J by 4 bases, leaving 24 bases between them. Looked up from germline, CDR1 is MGHRA and CDR2 is YSYEKL. CDR3 length equals 18 residues. The CDR3 reads CASSHPRGSLKRIETQYF. The DNA for the CDR3 is TGCGCCAGCAGCCATCCCCGCGGTAGCCTCAAAAGGATAGAGACCCAGTACTTC.

V and J are TRBV6-1 and TRBJ1-1, with TRBD1 identical over 7 bases. This CDR3 contains 15 residues. Germline V CDR1 and CDR2: MNHNS, SASEGT. After removal of 7 bases from V and 2 bases from J, the junction contained 10 bases not matched to a gene. CDR3 sequence: CASTIYRDSNTEAFF. DNA of the CDR3: TGTGCCAGCACCATTTACCGGGACAGCAACACTGAAGCTTTCTTT.

V and J are TRBV28 and TRBJ2-2, with D tentatively TRBD2 (6 bases). The germline V and J ends were trimmed by 7 bases and 4 bases, with 22 bases remaining between them. CDR3 length: 17 residues. Germline V lookup: CDR1 MDHEN, CDR2 SYDVKM. CDR3 sequence (DNA): TGTGCCAGCAACCAACCGACGGGGGTTGTAATCACCGGGGAGCTGTTTTTT. Protein: CASNQPTGVVITGELFF.

The chain has TRBV7-2 and TRBJ2-7; possible D gene TRBD1, 6 bases. V was shortened by 5 bases and J by 3 bases, with 14 bases between the two germline ends. The CDR3 spans 14 residues. The germline V gene encodes CDR1 SGHTA and CDR2 FQGNSA. The CDR3 DNA reads TGTGCCAGCAGCAAATCTACAGGGAACTACGAGCAGTACTTC. It translates to CASSKSTGNYEQYF.

This clone was counted a few times. The chain joins TRBV4-1 to TRBJ2-7; 10 nucleotides match TRBD2. V dropped 0 bases and J dropped 7; count of bases not matched to a gene: 9. The CDR3 runs 16 residues. Germline V gives CDR1 MGHRA, CDR2 YSYEKL. In DNA form, the CDR3 reads TGCGCCAGCAGCCAAGAGCAAGCGGGGGGGCCGGAAGAGCAGTACTTC. As protein: CASSQEQAGGPEEQYF.

To note about this clone: One end of the junction does not line up with germline, which may come from a read error. The chain carries TRBV7-2 and TRBJ2-1; D not resolved. Looked up from germline, CDR1 is SGHTA and CDR2 is FQGNSA. The CDR3 runs 16 residues. This CDR3 is CASTLSGPDGYNEQFF. As DNA, the CDR3 is TGTGCCAGCACCTTATCTGGGCCTGATGGCTACAATGAGCAGTTCTTC.

This sequence joins TRBV7-9 and TRBJ2-7; 11 nucleotides agree with TRBD1. The germline gives CDR1 SEHNR, CDR2 FQNEAQ (reference sequence). The CDR3 is 16 residues long. After removal of 5 bases from V and 5 bases from J, the junction contained 11 bases not matched to a gene. CDR3 nucleotide sequence: TGTGCCAGCAGCCTACGACCGGGACAGGGGGACCACGAGCAGTACTTC. This translates into CASSLRPGQGDHEQYF.

The V call is TRBV28, the J call TRBJ1-2, with 10 bases matching TRBD1. The CDR3 is made up of 14 amino acids. After removal of 6 bases from V and 2 bases from J, the junction contained 3 bases not matched to a gene. Germline V lookup: CDR1 MDHEN, CDR2 SYDVKM. The CDR3 sequence: CASSTGQGNYGYTF. Here the CDR3 DNA reads TGTGCCAGCAGCACGGGACAGGGGAACTATGGCTACACCTTC.

The chain links TRBV7-8 to TRBJ1-6, with 7 bases matching TRBD1. V was pared by 4 bases and J by 3 bases, with 6 bases of the junction left unmatched. The CDR3 sequence is 16 residues long. Germline CDR1 reads SGHVS; CDR2 reads FQNEAQ. CDR3 region: CASSSHDRVYNSPLHF. Here the CDR3 DNA reads TGTGCCAGCAGCTCTCACGACAGGGTCTATAATTCACCCCTCCACTTT.

This CDR3 is CASSYIGEANYGYTF. The CDR3 region has the DNA TGTGCCAGCAGTTACATCGGGGAAGCTAACTATGGCTACACCTTC. The genes are TRBV6-5 and TRBJ1-2, with D unclear. The CDR3 extends over 15 amino acids. Germline V gives CDR1 MNHEY, CDR2 SVGAGI. The V gene lost 2 bases and the J gene lost 0 bases, with 10 bases spanning the gap.

The chain joins TRBV5-6 to TRBJ1-1; possible D gene TRBD1, 6 bases. The germline V gene encodes CDR1 SGHDT and CDR2 YYEEEE. V was shortened by 1 base and J by 6 bases, with 16 bases between the two germline ends. CDR3 length equals 15 residues. The CDR3, as DNA: TGTGCCAGCAGCTTGCGGGATCAGGGGACGTCTGAAGCTTTCTTT. Protein: CASSLRDQGTSEAFF.